This T cell receptor beta chain derives from a study of cytotoxic CD8 clonotypes in ibrutinib-treated CLL. Study details: IGHV unmutated under 18; relapsed/refractory more than ten; treatment-naive over 14. Among the samples, the mean was roughly 260,000 productive templates and some 94,000 productive rearrangements. Study-wide results and caveats: Baseline-level clonality went beyond age-matched healthy donors and moved in step with circulating CD8+ T-cell counts. Ibrutinib response saw clonality rise, and progression saw it return toward baseline.

On this clone: No antigen is known for it.

Germline V gene sequence: CDR1 KGHSH, CDR2 LQKENI. Trimming stripped 3 bases from V and 2 bases from J, with 20 bases between. The CDR3 consists of 19 residues. The table came from immunoSEQ multiplex PCR; TCRdb's copy has only in-frame clones and leaves some out. This table holds nearly 85,000 clones, 75% to 85% found once. Source: PBMCs, taken after 12 months of ibrutinib treatment. The rearrangement links TRBV18 to TRBJ2-6, with D perhaps given as TRBD1 or TRBD2 (5 bases each). The sequence came from a human donor with chronic lymphocytic leukemia. This CDR3 reads CASSPGFRGLGPGANVLTF. The CDR3 DNA reads as TGTGCCAGCTCACCCGGTTTCCGGGGCCTAGGGCCTGGGGCCAACGTCCTGACTTTC.